The 6 T cell receptor beta chains given below trace back to one sample, sequenced in a study of T cells after yellow fever vaccination. TCRdb called the 5' RACE reads again in MiXCR, with one record for every CDR3 protein. This table holds around 310,000 distinct CDR3 sequences, approximately 4% found once. Sample: PBMCs, taken 5 days after the yellow fever booster vaccination. All receptors derive from a man between 18 and 35 years old who received the YFV17D yellow fever vaccine.

This clonotype was recorded many times. The chain recombines TRBV7-9 with TRBJ2-3, with 12 bases matching TRBD1. Germline CDR1 reads SEHNR; CDR2 reads FQNEAQ (reference sequence). The ends lost 5 bases at V and 4 bases at J; junction bases unmatched: 10. The CDR3 runs 17 residues. CDR3 sequence: CASSGMDGTGGADTQYF. The CDR3 nucleotides read TGTGCCAGCAGCGGAATGGACGGGACAGGGGGCGCAGATACGCAGTATTTT. The variable domain in full, completed from reference TRBV7-9 and TRBJ2-3, reads DTGVSQNPRHKITKRGQNVTFRCDPISEHNRLYWYRQTLGQGPEFLTYFQNEAQLEKSRLLSDRFSAERPKGSFSTLEIQRTEQGDSAMYLCASSGMDGTGGADTQYFGPGTRLTVL.

In this sample, this clonotype turned up many times. This rearrangement joins TRBV4-3 to TRBJ2-2, with 8 bases matching TRBD1. CDR1 and CDR2 (germline): LGHNA, YSLEER. CDR3 size: 16 residues. V shed 3 bases, J shed 3 bases, and the junction held 6 bases outside the gene matches. In DNA, the CDR3 is TGCGCCAGCAGCCAGGAACAGGGGGACGACACCGGGGAGCTGTTTTTT. This gives the protein CASSQEQGDDTGELFF.

The chain employs TRBV20-1 and TRBJ1-5, with D hard to call. CDR1 is DFQATT, CDR2 SNEGSKA, per germline (reference sequence). The CDR3 sequence is 14 residues long. V lost 2 bases, J lost 0 bases, and 8 bases lay in between. This chain's CDR3 is CSARSGGSNQPQHF. The CDR3 coding sequence is TGCAGTGCTAGATCCGGCGGTAGCAATCAGCCCCAGCATTTT.

The gene calls are TRBV7-9 and TRBJ2-3, with D possibly TRBD1 on 6 matching bases. CDR1 SEHNR and CDR2 FQNEAQ come from the germline V gene (reference sequence). The CDR3 has 14 residues. V dropped 5 bases and J dropped 4 bases, with 13 bases sitting between them. CDR3 region: CASSPRQEADTQYF. The CDR3 DNA reads TGTGCCAGCAGCCCTCGACAGGAGGCAGATACGCAGTATTTT.

This clonotype was seen many times. V gene TRBV5-1 combines with J gene TRBJ1-1, with D perhaps TRBD1 (5 bases). The CDR3 loop spans 14 amino acids. Trimming stripped 2 bases from V and 1 base from J, with 9 bases between. CDR1 is SGHRS, CDR2 YFSETQ, per germline. CDR3: CASSFRAGNTEAFF. The CDR3 region has the DNA TGCGCCAGCAGCTTCAGGGCGGGGAACACTGAAGCTTTCTTT.

This clonotype appeared many times. At one boundary the junction diverges from the germline segment, which might be a read error. The chain has TRBV11-2 and TRBJ1-1, with D possibly being TRBD1 (6 bases). Germline V lookup: CDR1 SGHAT, CDR2 FQNNGV. The CDR3 runs to 11 residues. In DNA form, the CDR3 reads TGTGCCAGCACCGGGGACACTCAAGCTTTCTTT. It translates to CASTGDTQAFF.